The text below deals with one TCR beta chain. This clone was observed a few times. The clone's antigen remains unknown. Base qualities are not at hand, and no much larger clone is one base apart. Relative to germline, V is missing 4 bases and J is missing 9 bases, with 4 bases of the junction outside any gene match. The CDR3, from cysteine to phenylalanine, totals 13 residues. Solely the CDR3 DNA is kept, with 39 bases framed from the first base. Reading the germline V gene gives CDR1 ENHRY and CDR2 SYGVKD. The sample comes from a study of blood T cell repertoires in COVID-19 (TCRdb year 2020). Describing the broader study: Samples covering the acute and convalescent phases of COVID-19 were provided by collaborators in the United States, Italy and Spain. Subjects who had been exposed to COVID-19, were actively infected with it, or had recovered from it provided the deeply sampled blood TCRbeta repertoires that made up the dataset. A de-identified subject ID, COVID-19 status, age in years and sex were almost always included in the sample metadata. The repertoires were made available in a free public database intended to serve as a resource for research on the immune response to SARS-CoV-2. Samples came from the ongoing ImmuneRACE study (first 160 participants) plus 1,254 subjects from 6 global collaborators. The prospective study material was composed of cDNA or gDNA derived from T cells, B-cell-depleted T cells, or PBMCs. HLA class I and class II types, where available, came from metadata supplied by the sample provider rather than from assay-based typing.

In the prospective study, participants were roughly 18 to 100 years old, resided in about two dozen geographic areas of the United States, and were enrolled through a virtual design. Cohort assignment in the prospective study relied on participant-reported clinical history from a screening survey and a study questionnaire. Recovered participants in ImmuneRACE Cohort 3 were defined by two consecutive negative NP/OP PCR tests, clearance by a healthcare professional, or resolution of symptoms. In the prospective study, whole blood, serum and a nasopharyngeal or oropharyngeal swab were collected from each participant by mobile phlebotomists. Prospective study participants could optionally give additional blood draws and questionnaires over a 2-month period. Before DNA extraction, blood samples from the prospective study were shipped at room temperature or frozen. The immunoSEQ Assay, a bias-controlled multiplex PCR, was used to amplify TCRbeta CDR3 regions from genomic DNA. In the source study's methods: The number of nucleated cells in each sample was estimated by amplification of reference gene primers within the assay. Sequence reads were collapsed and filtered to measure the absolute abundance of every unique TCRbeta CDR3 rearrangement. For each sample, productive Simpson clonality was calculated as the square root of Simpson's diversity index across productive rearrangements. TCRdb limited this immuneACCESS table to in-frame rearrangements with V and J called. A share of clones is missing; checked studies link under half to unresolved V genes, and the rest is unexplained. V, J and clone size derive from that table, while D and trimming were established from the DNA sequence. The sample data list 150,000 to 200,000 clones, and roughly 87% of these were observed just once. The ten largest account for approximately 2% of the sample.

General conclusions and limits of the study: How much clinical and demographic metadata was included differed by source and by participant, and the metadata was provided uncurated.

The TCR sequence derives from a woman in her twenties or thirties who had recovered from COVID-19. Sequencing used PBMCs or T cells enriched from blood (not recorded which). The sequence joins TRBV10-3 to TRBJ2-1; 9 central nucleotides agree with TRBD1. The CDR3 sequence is CAISVQGALEQFF. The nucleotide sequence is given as TGTGCCATCAGTGTACAGGGGGCCCTTGAGCAGTTCTTC.